This T cell receptor (beta chain) derives from a study of T cell changes during pregnancy in multiple sclerosis. From germline, CDR1 is MNHNY and CDR2 SVGAGI (reference sequence). With 7 bases clipped from V and 6 bases from J, the junction kept 8 bases outside the gene matches. The CDR3 loop spans 15 amino acids. Using immunoSEQ multiplex PCR, the repertoire was profiled, and TCRdb retains in-frame clones only, with some absent. The data contain tens of thousands of clones, about 91% of them singletons. The sequencing here drew on peripheral blood, taken in the second trimester of pregnancy. This clonotype was obtained from a female donor in good health, enrolled as a control in a pregnancy study. The chain couples TRBV6-6 to TRBJ1-5, with 11 bases matching TRBD1. As DNA, the CDR3 is TGTGCCAGCAAACTCAGGACAGGGGGCGTTCAGCCCCAGCATTTT. Translation: CASKLRTGGVQPQHF.